The rows below give T cell receptor beta chains drawn from one sample of a study of shared clonotypes between healthy human individuals. The method was immunoSEQ multiplex PCR; TCRdb's version includes in-frame clones alone and lacks a portion of them. The sample shows more than 2 million clones, approximately 96% of them seen only once. Sequencing input: naive CD4+ T cells sorted from blood. The receptor set was obtained from a man between 18 and 29 years old in good health. Each CDR3 is given with its conserved first and last residue. The order of the fields is clone size, D gene, J gene, V gene, CDR3 protein, CDR3 DNA. The D gene is left open where the match is weak. Size is omitted from some rows. Given values are once, few, many or a class for expanded clones.

NA | NA | TRBJ2-2 | TRBV4-1 | CASSPDQGTHTGELFF | TGCGCCAGCAGCCCAGACCAAGGGACCCACACCGGGGAGCTGTTTTTT
NA | NA | TRBJ1-6 | TRBV6-1 | CASSEASKNSPLHF | TGTGCCAGCAGTGAAGCGTCCAAGAATTCACCCCTCCACTTT
NA | NA | TRBJ1-1 | TRBV28 | CASINEAYPNTEAFF | TGTGCCAGCATCAATGAAGCATATCCGAACACTGAAGCTTTCTTT
NA | TRBD2 | TRBJ2-5 | TRBV11-3 | CASSLGRGGQETQYF | TGTGCCAGCAGCTTAGGGCGGGGGGGCCAAGAGACCCAGTACTTC
NA | TRBD2 | TRBJ2-5 | TRBV11-2 | CASSLVGSPGGGTQYF | TGTGCCAGCAGCTTAGTTGGATCCCCGGGAGGGGGGACCCAGTACTTC
once | TRBD2 | TRBJ2-7 | TRBV7-2 | CASSLTSGKAYEQYF | TGTGCCAGCAGCTTAACTAGCGGGAAGGCCTACGAGCAGTACTTC
once | TRBD1 | TRBJ1-1 | TRBV29-1 | CSVDRGLGEAFF | TGCAGCGTCGACAGGGGGCTGGGTGAAGCTTTCTTT
NA | NA | TRBJ1-2 | TRBV2 | CASSRDAGGGYTF | TGTGCCAGCAGTCGGGACGCCGGTGGTGGCTACACCTTC
NA | TRBD1 | TRBJ1-3 | TRBV30 | CAWNQGAFGNTIYF | TGTGCCTGGAATCAGGGGGCGTTTGGAAACACCATATATTTT
NA | NA | TRBJ1-1 | TRBV10-3 | CAISGGVNTEAFF | TGTGCCATCAGTGGGGGGGTGAACACTGAAGCTTTCTTT
NA | NA | TRBJ1-2 | TRBV7-2 | CASSSRTVKAF | TGTGCCAGCAGCTCCAGAACAGTCAAGGCCTTC
NA | TRBD2 | TRBJ2-1 | TRBV6-5 | CASSYSGLAGNEQFF | TGTGCCAGCAGTTACTCAGGCCTAGCGGGAAATGAGCAGTTCTTC
once | NA | TRBJ1-1 | TRBV7-8 | CASSLERGVGNTEAFF | TGTGCCAGCAGCTTAGAGAGGGGCGTCGGGAACACTGAAGCTTTCTTT
NA | NA | TRBJ2-5 | TRBV5-1 | CASSLGRGWQETQYF | TGCGCCAGCAGCTTGGGCAGGGGTTGGCAAGAGACCCAGTACTTC
NA | NA | TRBJ2-2 | TRBV27 | CASSPTANTGELFF | TGTGCCAGCAGCCCGACGGCAAACACCGGGGAGCTGTTTTTT
NA | TRBD2 | TRBJ2-7 | TRBV7-2 | CASSLSGARLEQYF | TGTGCCAGCAGCTTAAGCGGGGCCCGTCTCGAGCAGTACTTC
NA | TRBD1 | TRBJ1-1 | TRBV30 | CAWSHGTGAEAFF | TGTGCCTGGAGTCACGGGACAGGGGCTGAAGCTTTCTTT
NA | NA | TRBJ2-7 | TRBV27 | CASRGGVSSYEQYF | TGTGCCAGTCGCGGCGGGGTAAGCTCCTACGAGCAGTACTTC
NA | NA | TRBJ1-4 | TRBV27 | CASSLGGATNEKLFF | TGTGCCAGCAGTTTAGGAGGGGCAACTAATGAAAAACTGTTTTTT
NA | NA | TRBJ2-3 | TRBV7-2 | CASSPGGFVPYF | TGTGCCAGCAGCCCCGGGGGCTTTGTCCCGTATTTT
NA | TRBD1 | TRBJ2-7 | TRBV4-1 | CASSSPGQGAGEQYF | TGCGCCAGCAGCTCGCCGGGACAGGGGGCGGGGGAGCAGTACTTC
NA | NA | TRBJ1-5 | TRBV4-3 | CASSQEKGQPQHF | TGCGCCAGCAGCCAAGAGAAAGGACAGCCCCAGCATTTT
NA | NA | TRBJ2-1 | TRBV27 | CASSLSRLRGEQFF | TGTGCCAGCAGTTTATCAAGGCTGAGGGGTGAGCAGTTCTTC
NA | TRBD1 | TRBJ2-1 | TRBV25-1 | CASSEGGQALWDEQFF | TGTGCCAGCAGTGAAGGAGGACAGGCCCTCTGGGATGAGCAGTTCTTC
NA | TRBD2 | TRBJ2-1 | TRBV5-6 | CASFPSGPYNEQFF | TGTGCCAGCTTCCCTAGCGGGCCCTACAATGAGCAGTTCTTC
NA | NA | TRBJ1-1 | TRBV30 | CAWSSYKNTEAFF | TGTGCCTGGAGTTCTTACAAGAACACTGAAGCTTTCTTT
NA | NA | TRBJ1-5 | TRBV5-1 | CASRERSNQPQHF | TGCGCCAGCAGGGAAAGAAGCAATCAGCCCCAGCATTTT
NA | NA | TRBJ2-2 | TRBV7-3 | CASSLQGTGELFF | TGTGCCAGCAGCTTACAGGGGACCGGGGAGCTGTTTTTT
once | NA | TRBJ1-5 | TRBV19 | CASSILGGSNQPQHF | TGTGCCAGTAGTATATTGGGGGGTAGCAATCAGCCCCAGCATTTT
NA | NA | TRBJ2-5 | TRBV7-2 | CASSPTVLTEGETQYF | TGTGCCAGCAGCCCTACCGTCCTGACAGAGGGGGAGACCCAGTACTTC
NA | NA | TRBJ2-3 | TRBV29-1 | CSVGGYPITDTQYF | TGCAGCGTAGGAGGATACCCCATCACAGATACGCAGTATTTT
NA | NA | TRBJ1-2 | TRBV15 | CATSTSFAYGYTF | TGTGCCACCAGCACAAGCTTCGCTTATGGCTACACCTTC
once | NA | TRBJ2-3 | TRBV6-1 | CASEAVSTDTQYF | TGTGCCAGCGAGGCCGTTAGCACAGATACGCAGTATTTT
NA | TRBD2 | TRBJ2-3 | TRBV4-1 | CASSQDRLREWPDTQYF | TGCGCCAGCAGCCAAGATCGGTTGCGGGAGTGGCCAGATACGCAGTATTTT
NA | TRBD2 | TRBJ2-7 | TRBV5-1 | CASSFGGTSGYEQYF | TGCGCCAGCAGCTTCGGGGGGACCTCGGGCTACGAGCAGTACTTC
NA | TRBD1 | TRBJ1-2 | TRBV6-4 | CASSAGGDGYTF | TGTGCCAGCAGCGCAGGGGGCGATGGCTACACCTTC
NA | NA | TRBJ2-3 | TRBV4-3 | CASSRTPGSTDTQYF | TGCGCCAGCAGTCGAACCCCCGGGAGCACAGATACGCAGTATTTT
NA | NA | TRBJ1-5 | TRBV30 | CAWSVLDQAGNQPQHF | TGTGCCTGGAGTGTACTAGATCAGGCGGGCAATCAGCCCCAGCATTTT
NA | NA | TRBJ2-7 | TRBV27 | CASSSARRDSYEQYF | TGTGCCAGCAGTTCAGCCCGCAGGGACTCCTACGAGCAGTACTTC
NA | NA | TRBJ2-1 | TRBV6-6 | CASSYLGDEQFF | TGTGCCAGCAGTTACCTGGGGGATGAGCAGTTCTTC
NA | TRBD2 | TRBJ2-1 | TRBV10-3 | CAISGRTSGDNEQFF | TGTGCCATCAGTGGAAGGACTAGCGGAGACAATGAGCAGTTCTTC
NA | TRBD2 | TRBJ2-3 | TRBV6-5 | CASGRGRAADTQYF | TGTGCCAGCGGCCGCGGGAGGGCCGCAGATACGCAGTATTTT
NA | NA | TRBJ1-1 | TRBV10-3 | CAISESPTDEAFF | TGTGCCATCAGTGAGTCCCCCACAGATGAAGCTTTCTTT
NA | NA | TRBJ1-1 | TRBV10-3 | CAISDRVADTEAFF | TGTGCCATCAGTGACAGGGTTGCGGACACTGAAGCTTTCTTT
once | NA | TRBJ2-5 | TRBV7-8 | CASTSQETQYF | TGTGCCAGCACCTCCCAAGAGACCCAGTACTTC
NA | TRBD2 | TRBJ2-3 | TRBV9 | CASSVAGGADTQYF | TGTGCCAGCAGCGTAGCGGGGGGGGCAGATACGCAGTATTTT
NA | TRBD2 | TRBJ2-3 | TRBV2 | CASSVAGGPPDTQYF | TGTGCCAGCAGTGTAGCGGGGGGGCCCCCAGATACGCAGTATTTT
NA | NA | TRBJ2-5 | TRBV4-2 | CASSQDYQETQYF | TGTGCCAGCAGCCAAGATTATCAAGAGACCCAGTACTTC
NA | NA | TRBJ2-7 | TRBV5-3 | CARSLGDGNIYEQYF | TGTGCCAGAAGCTTGGGGGACGGTAATATCTACGAGCAGTACTTC
NA | NA | TRBJ2-2 | TRBV6-4 | CASSGQGLAGELFF | TGTGCCAGCAGTGGGCAGGGTCTAGCCGGGGAGCTGTTTTTT
NA | TRBD1 | TRBJ1-1 | TRBV6-5 | CASSYQKAGGLTEAFF | TGTGCCAGCAGTTACCAAAAAGCAGGGGGCCTCACTGAAGCTTTCTTT
NA | TRBD2 | TRBJ2-1 | TRBV6-5 | CASSQLAGGLFF | TGTGCCAGCAGCCAGCTAGCGGGAGGGCTATTCTTC
once | NA | TRBJ1-2 | TRBV5-4 | CASSFGGGADYGYTF | TGTGCCAGCAGCTTCGGCGGGGGCGCGGACTATGGCTACACCTTC